The 21 T cell receptor beta chains reported below all come from one sample, sequenced in a study of T cells in Graves' hyperthyroidism and ophthalmopathy. The source material, RNA transcripts, was used to amplify TCR beta CDR3 regions. A first-round RT-PCR of the TCR CDR3 used the HTBI primer set. A single record per CDR3 protein comes from TCRdb applying MiXCR to the multiplex PCR reads. Here the sample spans about 50,000 distinct CDR3 sequences, around half being singletons. Sequencing was done on a sample of blood. Every receptor here comes from a woman in her twenties or thirties with Graves' ophthalmopathy.

The V and J genes are TRBV10-1 and TRBJ2-2; TRBD1 or TRBD2 may be the D gene (6 bases each). The V gene lost 6 bases and the J gene lost 7 bases, with 12 bases spanning the gap. CDR1 is WNHNN and CDR2 is SYGVQD in the germline V gene (reference sequence). CDR3 length: 13 amino acids. The CDR3 DNA reads as TGCGCCAGCAGGCCCGGGGGCCACGGGGAGCTGTTTTTT. As protein: CASRPGGHGELFF.

The genes are TRBV20-1 and TRBJ2-7; 9 bases map to TRBD1. CDR1 is DFQATT, CDR2 SNEGSKA, per germline (reference sequence). The CDR3 length is 13 residues. V was pared by 7 bases and J by 5 bases, with 9 bases of the junction left unmatched. The CDR3 DNA reads TGCAGTGAAGAGGGACAGGGCTTTAACGAGCAGTACTTC. Encoded protein: CSEEGQGFNEQYF.

This clonotype was seen many times. The genes are TRBV5-1 and TRBJ2-1; 15 nucleotides match TRBD2. Germline assignment: CDR1 SGHRS and CDR2 YFSETQ. The CDR3 is 17 amino acids. With V trimmed by 2 bases and J by 1 base, 1 base remained unmatched. The CDR3, as DNA: TGCGCCAGCAGCTTCGGACTAGCGGGAGGGTCCTACAATGAGCAGTTCTTC. This sequence encodes CASSFGLAGGSYNEQFF.

This clonotype was detected only once. The V and J genes are TRBV20-1 and TRBJ2-1; 10 bases map to TRBD2. The germline V gene encodes CDR1 DFQATT and CDR2 SNEGSKA (reference sequence). There are 15 residues in the CDR3. V lost 6 bases and J lost 9; bases outside the gene matches: 14. In DNA form, the CDR3 reads TGCAGTGCCTCCCGGCCTAGCGGGAGTCGGGGTGAGCAGTTCTTC. As protein: CSASRPSGSRGEQFF.

This chain links TRBV2 with TRBJ1-1; unclear D gene. The CDR3 is 8 amino acids. Germline V CDR1 and CDR2: SNHLY, FYNNEI. The V end was cut by 0 bases, the J end by 13 bases, with 0 bases between. CDR3 protein: CASSEAFF. CDR3 DNA: TGTGCCAGCAGTGAAGCTTTCTTT.

Concerning this clonotype: Germline is not matched at one junction end, which may reflect a read error. The CDR3 is CSARDQGRADGDTF. CDR3 in DNA: TGCAGTGCTAGAGATCAAGGCAGGGCCGATGGCGACACCTTC. J is TRBJ1-2 and V is TRBV20-1, with D possibly being TRBD1 (5 bases). The CDR3 totals 14 residues. Per the germline V gene, CDR1 is DFQATT and CDR2 is SNEGSKA (reference sequence).

The chain joins TRBV7-3 to TRBJ2-2; 10 bases align to TRBD1. V shed 5 bases and J 2 bases; nucleotides not matched to a gene: 5. Germline CDR1 and CDR2: SGHTA and FQGTGA. This CDR3 is 16 amino acids long. The DNA for the CDR3 is TGTGCCAGCAGCCCTGGACAGGGGGTCAACACCGGGGAGCTGTTTTTT. It translates to CASSPGQGVNTGELFF. Supplemented by reference TRBV7-3 and TRBJ2-2, the full variable domain reads GAGVSQTPSNKVTEKGKYVELRCDPISGHTALYWYRQSLGQGPEFLIYFQGTGAADDSGLPNDRFFAVRPEGSVSTLKIQRTERGDSAVYLCASSPGQGVNTGELFFGEGSRLTVL.

Concerning this clonotype: At one end the junction does not follow the germline gene, possibly because of a read error. The V call is TRBV10-1, the J call TRBJ2-2, with a weak D call TRBD2 (5 bases). The CDR3 is made up of 13 amino acids. Germline V gene sequence: CDR1 WNHNN, CDR2 SYGVQD (reference sequence). CDR3 residues: CASSEVGSVELFF. The CDR3 DNA is TGCGCCAGCAGTGAGGTGGGTAGCGTGGAGCTATTTTTT.

This clonotype was picked up a small number of times. The chain recombines TRBV30 with TRBJ1-1; a possible D gene is TRBD1 (5 bases). V was clipped by 1 base and J by 10 bases, with 16 bases between them. This CDR3 has 13 amino acids. CDR1 GTSNPN and CDR2 SVGIG come from the germline V gene (reference sequence). The CDR3: CAWSEQGDKSAFF. The CDR3 DNA reads TGTGCCTGGAGTGAGCAGGGTGATAAGTCAGCTTTCTTT.

This chain links TRBV10-1 with TRBJ2-3, with 10 nucleotides matching TRBD1. Germline V gene lookup returns CDR1 WNHNN and CDR2 SYGVQD (reference sequence). V lost 6 bases and J lost 5; bases outside the gene matches: 5. The CDR3 sequence is 14 residues long. The CDR3 coding sequence is TGCGCCAGCAGGGCAGGGACAGGGGAAGATACGCAGTATTTT. Translated: CASRAGTGEDTQYF.

Turning to this clonotype: Given the absence of the conserved phenylalanine or tryptophan at the CDR3 end, a read error is likely. The DNA is left out, because the CDR3 cannot be placed on it with certainty; the CDR3 is given as TCRdb lists it. The chain couples TRBV24-1 to TRBJ2-3; the DNA was not compared with TRBD2, the D call given in the table. The CDR3 extends over 13 residues, inclusive of both ends. Germline CDR1 reads KGHDR; CDR2 reads SFDVKD. The CDR3 is CATSDSPGLAGVG.

This chain uses TRBV29-1 with TRBJ2-7; 9 bases line up with TRBD1. Germline values: CDR1 SQVTM, CDR2 ANQGSEA. The V segment lost 8 bases and the J segment 9 bases; nucleotides outside the gene matches: 8. The CDR3 sequence is 11 residues long. In DNA, the CDR3 is TGCAGCACGACGGGACAGGGTGTGCAGTACTTC. This translates into CSTTGQGVQYF.

With regard to this clonotype: This is likely a read error, given that the CDR3 carries no conserved phenylalanine or tryptophan at its end. The DNA is omitted, as the CDR3 cannot be located on it reliably, and the CDR3 follows TCRdb's listing. V is TRBV11-2 and J is TRBJ2-6; no check of the table's D call, TRBD1, against the DNA was made. The CDR3 length is 15 residues, termini included. From germline, CDR1 is SGHAT and CDR2 FQNNGV. CDR3 sequence reads: CASSLGQAGANVRTC.

This clonotype was counted at least ten times. The chain uses TRBV5-1 and TRBJ2-2; 8 bases align to TRBD2. V lost 0 bases and J lost 4; bases outside the gene matches: 5. Germline V CDR1 and CDR2: SGHRS, YFSETQ. The CDR3 loop spans 16 amino acids. The CDR3 reads CASSLASGGSTGELFF. CDR3 nucleotides: TGCGCCAGCAGCTTGGCGTCGGGAGGGAGCACCGGGGAGCTGTTTTTT.

This clonotype was picked up many times. The rearrangement joins TRBV9 to TRBJ2-5, with TRBD1 identical over 8 bases. From germline, CDR1 is SGDLS and CDR2 YYNGEE. This CDR3 has 15 residues. Trimming removed 0 bases from V and 3 bases from J; junction bases left unmatched: 4. The CDR3 region is CASSVAGTGEETQYF. The CDR3 nucleotides are TGTGCCAGCAGCGTAGCTGGGACAGGCGAAGAGACCCAGTACTTC.

This clonotype was counted only a few times. The rearrangement uses TRBV30 and TRBJ2-6, with D uncertain. The germline V gene has CDR1 GTSNPN and CDR2 SVGIG (reference sequence). Between the trimmed V and J ends, which lost 2 bases and 4 bases, there was a span of 9 bases. The CDR3 totals 14 residues. Written as DNA, the CDR3 is TGTGCCTGGAGTAATCCCTCCGGGGCCAACGTCCTGACTTTC. The encoded protein is CAWSNPSGANVLTF.

The V gene is TRBV10-3, the J gene TRBJ2-3, with D maybe TRBD2 (6 bases). Germline-derived CDR1 and CDR2 are ENHRY and SYGVKD. The germline V and J ends were trimmed by 1 base and 5 bases, with 10 bases remaining between them. The CDR3 is 14 amino acids. DNA of the CDR3: TGTGCCATCAGTGAGTTGAGGAGGGAAGATACGCAGTATTTT. This translates into CAISELRREDTQYF.

This rearrangement joins TRBV5-1 to TRBJ1-2; perhaps TRBD1 as D (5 bases). Trimming left V 1 base short and J 0 bases short, with 7 bases between. Germline V gives CDR1 SGHRS, CDR2 YFSETQ. The CDR3 contains 14 residues. CDR3: CASSLTTANYGYTF. CDR3 DNA sequence: TGCGCCAGCAGCTTGACGACAGCTAACTATGGCTACACCTTC.

The genes are TRBV9 and TRBJ2-3; 9 bases match TRBD1. The germline V gene encodes CDR1 SGDLS and CDR2 YYNGEE. J lost 11 bases, V lost 4 bases, and 17 bases had no gene match. This CDR3 region has 16 residues. The CDR3, as DNA: TGTGCCAGCAGCCGGGACCCTAGGACAGGGGAAAATGAGCAGTATTTT. Translated: CASSRDPRTGENEQYF.

The rearrangement links TRBV27 to TRBJ2-3; 8 bases map to TRBD2. There are 14 residues in the CDR3. Germline V gene data show CDR1 as MNHEY and CDR2 as SMNVEV (reference sequence). The junction had 6 bases not matched to a gene; V was cut back by 6 bases and J by 4 bases. CDR3 sequence: CASSPQLAADTQYF. CDR3 nucleotides: TGTGCCAGCAGCCCTCAACTAGCGGCAGATACGCAGTATTTT.

For this clonotype: A much more abundant neighbour one base away suggests this may be a read error. The chain is built from TRBV3-1 and TRBJ2-5; no definite D call. The germline V gene has CDR1 LGHDT and CDR2 YNNKEL (reference sequence). This CDR3 is 15 amino acids long. The CDR3 region has the DNA TGTGCCAGCAGCCAATTACAGACGTACCAAGGGACCCAGTACTTC. Translating gives CASSQLQTYQGTQYF.